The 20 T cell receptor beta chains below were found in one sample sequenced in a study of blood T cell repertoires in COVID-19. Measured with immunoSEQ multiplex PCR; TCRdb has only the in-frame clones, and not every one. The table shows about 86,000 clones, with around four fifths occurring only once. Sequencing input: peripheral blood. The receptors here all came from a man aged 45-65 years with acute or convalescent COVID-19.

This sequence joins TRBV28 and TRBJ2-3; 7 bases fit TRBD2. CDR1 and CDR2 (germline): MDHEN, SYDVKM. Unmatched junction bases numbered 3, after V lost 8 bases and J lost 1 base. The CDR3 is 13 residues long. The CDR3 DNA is TGTGCCAGCCGCCGGGAGGGCACAGATACGCAGTATTTT. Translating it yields CASRREGTDTQYF. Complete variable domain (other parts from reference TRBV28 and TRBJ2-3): DVKVTQSSRYLVKRTGEKVFLECVQDMDHENMFWYRQDPGLGLRLIYFSYDVKMKEKGDIPEGYSVSREKKERFSLILESASTNQTSMYLCASRREGTDTQYFGPGTRLTVL.

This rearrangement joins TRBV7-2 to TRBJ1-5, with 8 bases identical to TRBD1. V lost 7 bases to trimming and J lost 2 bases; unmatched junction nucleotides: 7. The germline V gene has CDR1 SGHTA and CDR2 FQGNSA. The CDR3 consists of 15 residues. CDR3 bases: TGTGCCAGCAACCCAACAGGGGGTGGCAATCAGCCCCAGCATTTT. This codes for CASNPTGGGNQPQHF.

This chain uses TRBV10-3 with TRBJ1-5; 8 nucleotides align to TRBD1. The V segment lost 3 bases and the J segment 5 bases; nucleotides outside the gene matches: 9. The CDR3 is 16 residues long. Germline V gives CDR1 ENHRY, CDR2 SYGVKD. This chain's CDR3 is CAISDGQGSPDQPQHF. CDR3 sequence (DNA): TGTGCCATCAGTGACGGACAGGGCTCCCCCGATCAGCCCCAGCATTTT.

CDR3 loop: CASSYSPGERDTDTQYF. CDR3 sequence (DNA): TGTGCCAGCAGTTACTCTCCGGGTGAGCGGGACACAGATACGCAGTATTTT. The chain recombines TRBV6-2 or TRBV6-3 with TRBJ2-3, with TRBD2 matching 7 bases. The CDR3 has 17 amino acids. J gave up 2 bases and V 0 bases, and 8 bases lay outside the gene matches. Germline V CDR1 and CDR2: MNHEY, SVGEGT.

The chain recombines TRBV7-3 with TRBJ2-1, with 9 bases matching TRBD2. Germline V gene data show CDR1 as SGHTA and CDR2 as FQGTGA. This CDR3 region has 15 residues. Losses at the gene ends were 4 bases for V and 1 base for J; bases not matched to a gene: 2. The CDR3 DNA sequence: TGTGCCAGCAGCTCGACTAGCGGATCCTACAATGAGCAGTTCTTC. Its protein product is CASSSTSGSYNEQFF.

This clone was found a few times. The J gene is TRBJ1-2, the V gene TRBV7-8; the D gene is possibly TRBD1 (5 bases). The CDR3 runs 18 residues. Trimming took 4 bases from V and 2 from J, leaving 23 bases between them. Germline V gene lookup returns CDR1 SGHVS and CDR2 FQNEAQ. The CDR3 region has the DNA TGTGCCAGCAGCTATACCGCAGGGACTACTGAAACCAACTATGGCTACACCTTC. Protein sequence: CASSYTAGTTETNYGYTF. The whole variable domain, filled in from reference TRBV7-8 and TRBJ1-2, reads GAGVSQSPRYKVAKRGQDVALRCDPISGHVSLFWYQQALGQGPEFLTYFQNEAQLDKSGLPSDRFFAERPEGSVSTLKIQRTQQEDSAVYLCASSYTAGTTETNYGYTFGSGTRLTVV.

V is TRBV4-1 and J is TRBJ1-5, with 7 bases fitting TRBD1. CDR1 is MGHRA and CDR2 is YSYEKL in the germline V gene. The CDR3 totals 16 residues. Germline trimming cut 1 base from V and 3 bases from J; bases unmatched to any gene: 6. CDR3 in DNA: TGCGCCAGCAGCCAAGTCTTGGACAGGCTCAATCAGCCCCAGCATTTT. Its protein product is CASSQVLDRLNQPQHF.

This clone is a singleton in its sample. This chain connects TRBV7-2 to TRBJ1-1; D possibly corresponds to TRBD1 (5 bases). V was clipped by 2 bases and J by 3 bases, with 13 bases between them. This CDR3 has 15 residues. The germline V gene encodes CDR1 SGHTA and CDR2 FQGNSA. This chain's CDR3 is CASSLRAGVYTEAFF. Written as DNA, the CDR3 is TGTGCCAGCAGCTTACGAGCGGGGGTGTACACTGAAGCTTTCTTT. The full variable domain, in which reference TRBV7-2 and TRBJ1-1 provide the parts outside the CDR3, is GAGVSQSPSNKVTEKGKDVELRCDPISGHTALYWYRQSLGQGLEFLIYFQGNSAPDKSGLPSDRFSAERTGGSVSTLTIQRTQQEDSAVYLCASSLRAGVYTEAFFGQGTRLTVV.

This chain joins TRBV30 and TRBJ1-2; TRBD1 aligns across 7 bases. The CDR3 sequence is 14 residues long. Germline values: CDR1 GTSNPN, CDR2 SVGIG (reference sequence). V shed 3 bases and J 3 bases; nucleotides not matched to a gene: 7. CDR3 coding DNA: TGTGCCTGGAGAGGGGCAGGGGGACACTATGGCTACACCTTC. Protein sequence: CAWRGAGGHYGYTF.

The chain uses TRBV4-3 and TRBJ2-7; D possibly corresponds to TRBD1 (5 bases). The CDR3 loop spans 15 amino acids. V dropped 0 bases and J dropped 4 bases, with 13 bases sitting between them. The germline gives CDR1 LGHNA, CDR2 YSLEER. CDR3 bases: TGCGCCAGCAGCCAAGATCGAGGACAATATTACGAGCAGTACTTC. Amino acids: CASSQDRGQYYEQYF.

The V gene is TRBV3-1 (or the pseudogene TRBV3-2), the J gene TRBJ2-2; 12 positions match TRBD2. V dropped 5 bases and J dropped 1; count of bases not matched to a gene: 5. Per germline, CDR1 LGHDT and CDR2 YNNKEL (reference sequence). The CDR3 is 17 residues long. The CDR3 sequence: CASSRGLAGLNTGELFF. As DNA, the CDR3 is TGTGCCAGCAGCAGAGGACTAGCGGGGCTGAACACCGGGGAGCTGTTTTTT.

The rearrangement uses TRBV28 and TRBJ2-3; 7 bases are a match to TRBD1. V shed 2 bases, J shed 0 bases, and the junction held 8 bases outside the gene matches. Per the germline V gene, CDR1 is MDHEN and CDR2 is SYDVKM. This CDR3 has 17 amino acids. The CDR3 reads CASSLPRDRESTDTQYF. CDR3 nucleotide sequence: TGTGCCAGCAGTTTACCCCGGGACAGAGAAAGCACAGATACGCAGTATTTT.

The DNA of the CDR3 is TGTGCCTGGAGTGTACAAGGGGTCGAGCAGTACTTC. It specifies CAWSVQGVEQYF. This chain joins TRBV30 and TRBJ2-7; D might be TRBD1 (5 bases). Germline lookup yields CDR1 GTSNPN and CDR2 SVGIG (reference sequence). This CDR3 has 12 residues. The ends were cut back, 0 bases at V and 6 bases at J, with 9 bases in the middle.

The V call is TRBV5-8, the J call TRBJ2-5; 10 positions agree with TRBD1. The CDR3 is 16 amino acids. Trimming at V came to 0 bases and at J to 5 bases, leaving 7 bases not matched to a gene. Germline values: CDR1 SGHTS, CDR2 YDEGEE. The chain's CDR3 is CASSLAGTGAQETQYF. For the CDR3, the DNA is TGTGCCAGCAGCTTGGCCGGGACAGGGGCCCAGGAGACCCAGTACTTC. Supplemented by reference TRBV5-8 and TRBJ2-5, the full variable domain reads EAGVTQSPTHLIKTRGQQATLRCSPISGHTSVYWYQQALGLGLQFLLWYDEGEERNRGNFPPRFSGRQFPNYSSELNVNALELEDSALYLCASSLAGTGAQETQYFGPGTRLLVL.

CDR3 amino acids: CASSLAAVNTGELFF. The DNA of the CDR3 is TGTGCCAGCAGCTTAGCAGCGGTCAACACCGGGGAGCTGTTTTTT. The genes are TRBV7-2 and TRBJ2-2; the D gene is possibly TRBD2 (5 bases). This CDR3 has 15 residues. V lost 0 bases and J 2 bases, leaving 7 bases between the germline ends. The germline V gene encodes CDR1 SGHTA and CDR2 FQGNSA.

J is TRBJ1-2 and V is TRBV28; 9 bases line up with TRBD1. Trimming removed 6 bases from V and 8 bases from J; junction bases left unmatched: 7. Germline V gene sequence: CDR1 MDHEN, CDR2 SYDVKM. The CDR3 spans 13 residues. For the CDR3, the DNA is TGTGCCAGCAGCTCCGGGACAGGGTCCGGCTACACCTTC. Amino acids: CASSSGTGSGYTF.

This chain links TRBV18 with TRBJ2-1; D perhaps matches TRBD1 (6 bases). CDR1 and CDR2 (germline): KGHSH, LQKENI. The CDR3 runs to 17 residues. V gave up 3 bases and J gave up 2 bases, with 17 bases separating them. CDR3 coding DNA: TGTGCCAGCTCACCCCAACAGGGAACGCAGACCTACAATGAGCAGTTCTTC. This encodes CASSPQQGTQTYNEQFF.

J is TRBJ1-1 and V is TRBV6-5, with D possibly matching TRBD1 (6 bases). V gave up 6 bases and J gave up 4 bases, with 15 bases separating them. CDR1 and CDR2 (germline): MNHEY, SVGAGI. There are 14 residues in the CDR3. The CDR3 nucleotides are TGTGCCAGCAGAACACTTACAGGGAGCACTGAAGCTTTCTTT. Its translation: CASRTLTGSTEAFF.

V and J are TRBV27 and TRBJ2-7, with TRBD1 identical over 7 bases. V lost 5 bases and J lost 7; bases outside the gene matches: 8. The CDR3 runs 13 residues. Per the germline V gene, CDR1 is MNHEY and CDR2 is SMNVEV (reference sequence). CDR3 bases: TGTGCCAGCAGTAGGGACAGCAGTGAGGAGCAGTACTTC. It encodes CASSRDSSEEQYF.

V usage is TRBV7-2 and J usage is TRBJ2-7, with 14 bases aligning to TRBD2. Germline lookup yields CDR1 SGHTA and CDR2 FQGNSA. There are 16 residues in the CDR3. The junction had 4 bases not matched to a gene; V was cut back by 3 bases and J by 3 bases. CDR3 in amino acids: CASSFGGTSGSYEQYF. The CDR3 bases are TGTGCCAGCAGCTTCGGAGGGACTAGCGGGAGCTACGAGCAGTACTTC.